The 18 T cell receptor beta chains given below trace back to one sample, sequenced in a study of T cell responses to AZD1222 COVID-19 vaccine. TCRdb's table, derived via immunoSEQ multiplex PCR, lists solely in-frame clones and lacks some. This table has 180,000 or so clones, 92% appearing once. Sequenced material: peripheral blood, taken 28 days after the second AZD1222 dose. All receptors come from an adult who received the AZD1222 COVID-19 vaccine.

CDR3: CASSLQGGWNQPQHF. The CDR3 DNA follows: TGTGCCAGCAGCTTACAGGGGGGATGGAATCAGCCCCAGCATTTT. The V gene is TRBV9, the J gene TRBJ1-5, with TRBD1 matching 8 bases. Germline CDR1 is SGDLS and CDR2 is YYNGEE. Trimming cost V 4 bases and J 4 bases; bases outside gene matches: 7. The CDR3 covers 15 residues. The entire variable domain, with the rest obtained from reference TRBV9 and TRBJ1-5, is as follows: DSGVTQTPKHLITATGQRVTLRCSPRSGDLSVYWYQQSLDQGLQFLIQYYNGEERAKGNILERFSAQQFPDLHSELNLSSLELGDSALYFCASSLQGGWNQPQHFGDGTRLSIL.

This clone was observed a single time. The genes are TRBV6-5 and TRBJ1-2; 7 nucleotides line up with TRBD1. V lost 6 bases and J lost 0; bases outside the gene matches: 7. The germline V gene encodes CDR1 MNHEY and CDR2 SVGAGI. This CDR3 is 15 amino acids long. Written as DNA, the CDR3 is TGTGCCAGCAGAAGGGAAGGGGGCCCTAACTATGGCTACACCTTC. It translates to CASRREGGPNYGYTF.

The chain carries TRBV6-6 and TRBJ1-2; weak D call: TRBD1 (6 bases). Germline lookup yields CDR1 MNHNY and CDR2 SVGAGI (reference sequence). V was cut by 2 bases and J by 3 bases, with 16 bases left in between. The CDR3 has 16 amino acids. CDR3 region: CASSYVPRGRDYGYTF. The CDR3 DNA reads TGTGCCAGCAGTTACGTTCCCAGGGGAAGGGACTATGGCTACACCTTC.

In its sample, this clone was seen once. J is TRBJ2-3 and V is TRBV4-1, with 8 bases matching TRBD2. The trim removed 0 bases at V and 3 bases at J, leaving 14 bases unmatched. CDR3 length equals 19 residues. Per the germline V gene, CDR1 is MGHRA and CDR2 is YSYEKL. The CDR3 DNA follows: TGCGCCAGCAGCCAAGATCCCCCGGTGCGGGGGGTGGGGACAGATACGCAGTATTTT. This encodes CASSQDPPVRGVGTDTQYF.

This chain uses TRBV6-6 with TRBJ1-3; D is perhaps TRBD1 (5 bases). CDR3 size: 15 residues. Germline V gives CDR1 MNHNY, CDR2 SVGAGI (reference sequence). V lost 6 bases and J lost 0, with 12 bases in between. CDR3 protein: CASRPTGDSGNTIYF. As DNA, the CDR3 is TGTGCCAGCAGACCCACAGGTGACTCTGGAAACACCATATATTTT.

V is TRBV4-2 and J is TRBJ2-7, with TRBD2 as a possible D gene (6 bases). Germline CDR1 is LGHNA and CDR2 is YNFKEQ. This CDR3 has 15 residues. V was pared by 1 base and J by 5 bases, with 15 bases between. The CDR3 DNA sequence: TGTGCCAGCAGCCAAGGTGATCAGGGCGGGAACGAGCAGTACTTC. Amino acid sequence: CASSQGDQGGNEQYF.

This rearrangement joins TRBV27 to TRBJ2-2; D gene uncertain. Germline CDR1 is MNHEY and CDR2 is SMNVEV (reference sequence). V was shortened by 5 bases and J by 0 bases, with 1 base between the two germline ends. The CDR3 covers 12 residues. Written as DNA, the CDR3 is TGTGCCAGCAGTCCGAACACCGGGGAGCTGTTTTTT. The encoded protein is CASSPNTGELFF.

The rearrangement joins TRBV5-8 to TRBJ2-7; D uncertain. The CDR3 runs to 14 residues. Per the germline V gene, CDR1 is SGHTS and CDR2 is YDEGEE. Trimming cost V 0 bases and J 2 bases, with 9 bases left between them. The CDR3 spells CASSLGPDAYEQYF. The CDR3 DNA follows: TGTGCCAGCAGCTTGGGGCCAGACGCCTACGAGCAGTACTTC.

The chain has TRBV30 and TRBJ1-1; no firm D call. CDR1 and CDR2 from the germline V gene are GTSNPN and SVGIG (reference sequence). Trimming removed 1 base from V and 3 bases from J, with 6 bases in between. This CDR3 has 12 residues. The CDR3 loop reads CAWSGAYTEAFF. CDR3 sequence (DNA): TGTGCCTGGAGTGGGGCATACACTGAAGCTTTCTTT.

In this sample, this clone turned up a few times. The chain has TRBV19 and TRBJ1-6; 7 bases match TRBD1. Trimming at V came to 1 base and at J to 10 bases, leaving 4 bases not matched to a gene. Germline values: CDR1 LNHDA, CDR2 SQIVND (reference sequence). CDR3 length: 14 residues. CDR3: CASSIGQGESPLHF. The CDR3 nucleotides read TGTGCCAGTAGTATAGGACAGGGAGAATCACCCCTCCACTTT.

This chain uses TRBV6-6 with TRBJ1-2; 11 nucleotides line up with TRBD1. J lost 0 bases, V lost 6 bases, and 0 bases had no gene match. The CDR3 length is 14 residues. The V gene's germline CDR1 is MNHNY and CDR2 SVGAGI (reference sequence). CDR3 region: CASRGQGANYGYTF. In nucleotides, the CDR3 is TGTGCCAGCAGGGGACAGGGGGCTAACTATGGCTACACCTTC.

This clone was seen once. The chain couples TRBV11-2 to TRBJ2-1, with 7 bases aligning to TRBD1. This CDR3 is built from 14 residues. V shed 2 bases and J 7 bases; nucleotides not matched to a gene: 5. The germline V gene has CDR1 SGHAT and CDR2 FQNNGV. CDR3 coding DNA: TGTGCCAGCAGCTTAAACAGGGGTCAAAATGAGCAGTTCTTC. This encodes CASSLNRGQNEQFF.

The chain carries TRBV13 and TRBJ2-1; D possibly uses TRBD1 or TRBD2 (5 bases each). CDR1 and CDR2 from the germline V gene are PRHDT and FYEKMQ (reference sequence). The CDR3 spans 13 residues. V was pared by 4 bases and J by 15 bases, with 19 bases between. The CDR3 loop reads CASSSYGTYRAFF. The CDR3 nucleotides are TGTGCCAGCAGCTCTTACGGGACCTACCGCGCGTTCTTC.

CDR3 sequence (DNA): TGTGCCAGCAGTTACGATGGACAGCCGAACACTGAAGCTTTCTTT. This sequence encodes CASSYDGQPNTEAFF. The V call is TRBV6-5, the J call TRBJ1-1, with a tentative D call TRBD1 (6 bases). This CDR3 is 15 amino acids long. The germline V gene encodes CDR1 MNHEY and CDR2 SVGAGI. With 2 bases removed from V and 1 base from J, the gap between germline ends came to 11 bases.

The CDR3 coding sequence is TGTGCCAGAAGCTTAGACCGCCCCCCAAGCTACACCTTC. Translating gives CARSLDRPPSYTF. The gene calls are TRBV7-5 and TRBJ1-2. TRBV7-5 is noted as a pseudogene. The CDR3 consists of 13 residues.

The CDR3 region is CATGARGNQPQHF. The CDR3 DNA reads TGTGCCACCGGGGCTAGGGGCAATCAGCCCCAGCATTTT. J is TRBJ1-5 and V is TRBV28; D is possibly TRBD1 (5 bases). Germline values: CDR1 MDHEN, CDR2 SYDVKM. Between the trimmed V and J ends, which lost 10 bases and 2 bases, there was a span of 12 bases. The CDR3 has 13 amino acids.

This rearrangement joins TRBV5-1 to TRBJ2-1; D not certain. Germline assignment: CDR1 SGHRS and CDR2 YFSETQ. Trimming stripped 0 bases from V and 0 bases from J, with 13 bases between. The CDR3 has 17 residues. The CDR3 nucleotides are TGCGCCAGCAGCTTGGCGGTATCCATGAGCTCCTACAATGAGCAGTTCTTC. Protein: CASSLAVSMSSYNEQFF.

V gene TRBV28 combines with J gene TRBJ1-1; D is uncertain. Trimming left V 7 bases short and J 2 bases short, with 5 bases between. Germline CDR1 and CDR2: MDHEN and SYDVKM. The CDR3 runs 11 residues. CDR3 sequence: CASNSNTEAFF. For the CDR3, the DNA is TGTGCCAGCAATTCTAACACTGAAGCTTTCTTT.